The clone carrying this T cell receptor (beta chain) was detected only a few times. Its antigen is currently unknown. Here immunoSEQ multiplex PCR was the method, and the copy in TCRdb shows in-frame clones only, minus some. The sample has thousands of clones; under 70% are singletons. The CDR3 consists of 11 residues. CDR1 and CDR2 (germline): SNHLY, FYNNEI. V lost 6 bases and J lost 6, with 9 bases in between. Often roughly 90-310 mg of normal breast tissue was needed for DNA. This sample was taken from a study of early stage breast cancer tumors. Study at large: Each sample averaged approximately 10-fold read coverage.

Overall study results and limits: Compared with adjacent normal breast, tumors showed roughly 2.5-fold denser, more clonal T cells. Most shared enriched TCRB sequences were commonly generated ones.

The chain links TRBV2 to TRBJ2-7; D uncertain. The sample consisted of normal breast tissue next to the tumor. This TCR was sampled from a person between 55 and 69 years old with breast cancer. CDR3 region: CASRNMGEQYF. DNA of the CDR3: TGTGCCAGCAGGAATATGGGCGAGCAGTACTTC.